This TCR beta chain appears in the sequencing data of a study of blood T cell repertoires in COVID-19. Overall study: Sites in the United States, Italy and Spain provided acute and convalescent COVID-19 samples. In each case, the material was cDNA or gDNA derived from T cells, B-cell-depleted T cells, or PBMCs.

Original analysis: Amplification of reference gene primers was used by the study to estimate nucleated cell counts. The protocol was immunoSEQ multiplex PCR, while the TCRdb copy is restricted to in-frame clones and leaves out a portion. Clone size and V and J calls were adopted from that table, with D and trimming inferred from the DNA. The sample includes tens of thousands of clones, over 70% of them seen just once. The V and J ends lost 4 bases and 0 bases respectively, with 10 bases between them. This CDR3 contains 14 residues. Germline lookup yields CDR1 SQVTM and CDR2 ANQGSEA. This clone was detected only once.

The chain is built from TRBV29-1 and TRBJ2-1; tentatively, D is TRBD1 (5 bases). The sequencing sample was made of peripheral blood. The source of this sequence is a human donor in a cohort sampled during active COVID-19. DNA for the CDR3: TGCAGCGTTGTTCAGGGAAGCTCCTACAATGAGCAGTTCTTC. Its translation is CSVVQGSSYNEQFF.